This T cell receptor beta chain was documented in a study of human T cells and chemical hapten exposure. Study-wide background: Sensitization was performed using 2% DPC on an approximately 2 cm by approximately 2 cm upper inner arm skin site. Patients having alopecia areata, totalis or universalis were mostly female.

The time point is: pre-sensitization, week 0. Indicated treatment: therapeutic diphenylcyclopropenone sensitization with weekly scalp DPC. Sample donors consisted of patients with alopecia, aged 18 to 70 years, who were suitable for DPC. V lost 6 bases, J lost 11 bases, and 16 bases lay in between. Germline CDR1 ENHRY, CDR2 SYGVKD. CDR3 length: 12 residues. This clonotype was counted many times. TCRdb used MiXCR to reprocess the RACE reads, holding one entry per CDR3 protein. The data hold approximately 320,000 distinct CDR3 sequences, with 5% to 6.5% observed a single time. The V call is TRBV10-3, the J call TRBJ1-1; weak D call: TRBD1 (6 bases). The specimen comprised whole blood, sampled in connection with sensitization to the hapten diphenylcyclopropenone (DPC). The sequence was obtained from a woman aged 18-29 years with alopecia areata. Some clones in this sample may be carry-over from other donors' samples. The CDR3 DNA reads TGTGCCATCAGCGAGGGGGAGTTGGGTGCTTTCTTT. It translates to CAISEGELGAFF.